What follows are 8 T cell receptor beta chains derived from one specimen sequenced in a study of cytomegalovirus exposure and HLA in healthy donors. With 60 Vbeta and 13 Jbeta primers, the PCR was carried out. Data came from immunoSEQ multiplex PCR; TCRdb stores just in-frame clones and leaves some out. The sample yields roughly 110,000 clones, about two thirds seen once. The material sequenced was PBMCs. These receptors were taken from a boy under 18 in good health and CMV-seronegative.

This sequence joins TRBV15 and TRBJ1-6; 7 bases line up with TRBD1. CDR3 length: 19 amino acids. Germline-derived CDR1 and CDR2 are LNHNV and YYDKDF (reference sequence). The junction had 8 bases not matched to a gene; V was cut back by 0 bases and J by 0 bases. CDR3 amino acids: CATSRDSLDRSSYNSPLHF. The DNA of the CDR3 is TGTGCCACCAGCAGAGATTCGTTGGACAGGAGCTCCTATAATTCACCCCTCCACTTT.

V is TRBV5-1 and J is TRBJ1-4; D is possibly TRBD1 (5 bases). The V end was cut by 2 bases, the J end by 4 bases, with 9 bases between. Germline CDR1 reads SGHRS; CDR2 reads YFSETQ. The CDR3 loop spans 14 amino acids. The CDR3 DNA reads as TGCGCCAGCAGCTTCGGGGGGAGTAATGAAAAACTGTTTTTT. It is translated as CASSFGGSNEKLFF.

The chain links TRBV28 to TRBJ1-2, with 8 bases matching TRBD1. Germline V lookup: CDR1 MDHEN, CDR2 SYDVKM. There are 15 residues in the CDR3. The ends lost 6 bases at V and 8 bases at J; junction bases unmatched: 14. CDR3 sequence reads: CASSFGDRGQGGYTF. Written as DNA, the CDR3 is TGTGCCAGCAGCTTCGGCGACAGGGGCCAGGGAGGCTACACCTTC.

This chain uses TRBV5-6 with TRBJ1-1; tentative D call: TRBD1 (5 bases). The length of the CDR3 is 17 residues. Germline CDR1 is SGHDT and CDR2 is YYEEEE. Trimming removed 4 bases at V and 1 base at J, with 20 bases between. For the CDR3, the DNA is TGTGCCAGCAGCCCTCCCGACATTATGGGGGGGAACACTGAAGCTTTCTTT. This encodes CASSPPDIMGGNTEAFF.

The CDR3 bases are TGCAGCGCCCCCATCCGGGGAACCACAGATACGCAGTATTTT. The encoded protein is CSAPIRGTTDTQYF. The V and J genes are TRBV29-1 and TRBJ2-3, with D perhaps TRBD2 (5 bases). The germline V and J ends were trimmed by 7 bases and 2 bases, with 16 bases remaining between them. The CDR3 length is 14 residues. Germline CDR1 reads SQVTM; CDR2 reads ANQGSEA.

V gene TRBV5-1 combines with J gene TRBJ1-3, with D perhaps TRBD1 (5 bases). Trimming shortened V by 10 bases and J by 0 bases, and 14 bases separated the two germline ends. The germline V gene has CDR1 SGHRS and CDR2 YFSETQ. This CDR3 region has 14 residues. The CDR3 DNA sequence: TGCGCCTCCGCGGTAGACAGCTCTGGAAACACCATATATTTT. Translation: CASAVDSSGNTIYF.

This chain links TRBV6-5 with TRBJ2-1; D unclear. The CDR3 sequence is 15 residues long. V dropped 0 bases and J dropped 0 bases, with 6 bases sitting between them. Germline CDR1 reads MNHEY; CDR2 reads SVGAGI. CDR3 region: CASSYSLGSYNEQFF. The CDR3 DNA reads TGTGCCAGCAGTTACTCCCTAGGCTCCTACAATGAGCAGTTCTTC.

This chain's CDR3 is CASSRQLVRPVTEAFF. The CDR3 DNA reads TGTGCCAGCAGCAGACAGCTCGTCCGCCCGGTCACTGAAGCTTTCTTT. V is TRBV7-9 and J is TRBJ1-1; D perhaps matches TRBD1 (5 bases). The CDR3 is 16 residues long. V was shortened by 5 bases and J by 4 bases, with 20 bases between the two germline ends. Germline-derived CDR1 and CDR2 are SEHNR and FQNEAQ (reference sequence).